The sequence of this T cell receptor (beta chain) was determined in a study of T-cell memory formation after mild COVID-19. In the study overall: TCR clusters were mostly confined to one donor each.

CDR1 and CDR2 from the germline V gene are KGHSH and LQKENI. Deletions cut 3 bases from V and 0 bases from J, with 12 bases between. This CDR3 has 15 amino acids. This clonotype was counted between two and nine times. Its target is unknown. Libraries for TCRalpha and TCRbeta carried sample barcodes and unique molecular identifiers via 5'RACE. MiXCR, run by TCRdb on the 5' RACE reads, gives a single entry per CDR3 protein. The sample carries roughly 100,000 distinct CDR3 sequences, 17% recorded once. Regarding the study as a whole: Contracting CD8+ clones were enriched in EMRA, CD4+ mainly in CM and EM. Balance between CD4 and CD8 was seen in clones contracting day 15 to 85, and a CD4+ lean was seen in later expanders.

What was sequenced was PBMCs or a T cell subset sorted from them (not recorded which). The source is an adult woman who had mild COVID-19 (a few samples of this study predate the infection). Cell type and time point are not known. This chain uses TRBV18 with TRBJ2-7, with a possible D match to TRBD2 (5 bases). In nucleotides, the CDR3 is TGTGCCAGCTCACCTGGCGGGCTTAGCTCCTACGAGCAGTACTTC. This translates into CASSPGGLSSYEQYF.